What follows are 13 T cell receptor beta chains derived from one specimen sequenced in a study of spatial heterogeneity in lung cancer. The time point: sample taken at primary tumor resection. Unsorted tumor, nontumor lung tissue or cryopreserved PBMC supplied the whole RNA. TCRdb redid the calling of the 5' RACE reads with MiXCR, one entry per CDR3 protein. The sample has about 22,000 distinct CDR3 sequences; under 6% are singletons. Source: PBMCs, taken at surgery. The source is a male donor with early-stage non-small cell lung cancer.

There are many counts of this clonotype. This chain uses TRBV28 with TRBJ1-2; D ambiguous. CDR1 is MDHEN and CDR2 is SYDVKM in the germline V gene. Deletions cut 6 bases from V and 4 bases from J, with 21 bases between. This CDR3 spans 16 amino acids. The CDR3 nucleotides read TGTGCCAGCAGACCCCCCTTGGCGGGGTTTAGCTATGGCTACACCTTC. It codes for CASRPPLAGFSYGYTF.

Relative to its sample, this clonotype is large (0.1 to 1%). In DNA, the CDR3 is TGCGCCAGCAGCCAAGACCATGGACTCTCCTACGAGCAGTACTTC. Encoded protein: CASSQDHGLSYEQYF. The rearrangement joins TRBV4-3 to TRBJ2-7; tentative D call: TRBD2 (5 bases). The CDR3 has 15 amino acids. CDR1 is LGHNA and CDR2 is YSLEER in the germline V gene. Trimming removed 0 bases from V and 0 bases from J, with 9 bases in between.

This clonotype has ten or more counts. The CDR3 is CASSGDRGNTIYF. In nucleotides, the CDR3 is TGTGCCAGCAGTGGGGACCGCGGAAACACCATATATTTT. The chain combines TRBV6-5 with TRBJ1-3; D is perhaps TRBD1 (5 bases). Trimming stripped 5 bases from V and 4 bases from J, with 9 bases between. The CDR3 loop spans 13 amino acids. Germline lookup yields CDR1 MNHEY and CDR2 SVGAGI.

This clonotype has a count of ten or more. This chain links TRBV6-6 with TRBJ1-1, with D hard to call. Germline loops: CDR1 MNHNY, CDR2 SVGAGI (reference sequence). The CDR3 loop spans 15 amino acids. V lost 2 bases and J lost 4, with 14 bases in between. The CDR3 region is CASSYNPGVGTEAFF. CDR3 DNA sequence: TGTGCCAGCAGTTACAATCCCGGGGTCGGCACTGAAGCTTTCTTT.

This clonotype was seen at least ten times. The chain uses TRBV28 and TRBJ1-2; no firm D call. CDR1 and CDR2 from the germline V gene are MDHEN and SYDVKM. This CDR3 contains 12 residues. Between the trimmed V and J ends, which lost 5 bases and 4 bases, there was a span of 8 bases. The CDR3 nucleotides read TGTGCCAGCAGTCTAAATCGCTATGGCTACACCTTC. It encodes CASSLNRYGYTF.

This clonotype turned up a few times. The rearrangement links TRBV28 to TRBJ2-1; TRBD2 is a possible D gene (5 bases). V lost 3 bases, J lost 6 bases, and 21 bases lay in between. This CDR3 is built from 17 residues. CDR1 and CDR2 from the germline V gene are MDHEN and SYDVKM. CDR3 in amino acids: CASSFLDIRGSANEQFF. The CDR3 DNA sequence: TGTGCCAGCAGTTTCCTGGATATTCGTGGGAGTGCCAATGAGCAGTTCTTC.

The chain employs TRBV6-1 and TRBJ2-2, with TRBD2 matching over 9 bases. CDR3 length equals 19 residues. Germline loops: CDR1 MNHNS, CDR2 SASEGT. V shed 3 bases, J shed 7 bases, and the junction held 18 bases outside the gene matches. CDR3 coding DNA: TGTGCCAGCAGTGAGACAGGCAGATTAGCGGGAGTCCTGCACGGGGAGCTGTTTTTT. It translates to CASSETGRLAGVLHGELFF.

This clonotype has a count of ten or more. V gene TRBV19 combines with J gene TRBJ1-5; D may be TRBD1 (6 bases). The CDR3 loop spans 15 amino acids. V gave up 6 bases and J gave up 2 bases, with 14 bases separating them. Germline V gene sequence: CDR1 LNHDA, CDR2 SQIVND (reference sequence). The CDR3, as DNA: TGTGCCAGTAGGGCCCCAGGGGCACGCAATCAGCCCCAGCATTTT. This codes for CASRAPGARNQPQHF.

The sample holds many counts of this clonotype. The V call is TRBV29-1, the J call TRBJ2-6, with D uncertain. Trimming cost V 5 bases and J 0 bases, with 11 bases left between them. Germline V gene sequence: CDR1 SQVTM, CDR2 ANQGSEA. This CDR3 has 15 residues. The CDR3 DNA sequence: TGCAGCGTTTTTGTTTACAGCTCTGGGGCCAACGTCCTGACTTTC. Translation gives CSVFVYSSGANVLTF.

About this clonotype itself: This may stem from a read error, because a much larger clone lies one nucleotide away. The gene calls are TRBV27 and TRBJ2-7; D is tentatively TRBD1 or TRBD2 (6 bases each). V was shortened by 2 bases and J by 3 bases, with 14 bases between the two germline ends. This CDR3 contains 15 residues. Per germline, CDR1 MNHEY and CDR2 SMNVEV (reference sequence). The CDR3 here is CASSLGGLGIYEQYF. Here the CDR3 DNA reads TGTGCCAGCAGTTTAGGGGGGCTTGGGATCTACGAGCAGTACTTC.

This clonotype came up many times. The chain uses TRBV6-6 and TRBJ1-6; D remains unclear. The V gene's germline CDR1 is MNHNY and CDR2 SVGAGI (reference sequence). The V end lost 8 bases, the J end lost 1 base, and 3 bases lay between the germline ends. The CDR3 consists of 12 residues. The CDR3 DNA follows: TGTGCCAGCGTATCCTATAATTCACCCCTCCACTTT. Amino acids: CASVSYNSPLHF.

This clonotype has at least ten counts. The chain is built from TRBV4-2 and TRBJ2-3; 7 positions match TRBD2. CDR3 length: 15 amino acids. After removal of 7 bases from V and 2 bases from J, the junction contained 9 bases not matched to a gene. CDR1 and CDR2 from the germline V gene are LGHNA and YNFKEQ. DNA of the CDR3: TGTGCCAGCACTGCCACCAGGGACTACACAGATACGCAGTATTTT. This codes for CASTATRDYTDTQYF.

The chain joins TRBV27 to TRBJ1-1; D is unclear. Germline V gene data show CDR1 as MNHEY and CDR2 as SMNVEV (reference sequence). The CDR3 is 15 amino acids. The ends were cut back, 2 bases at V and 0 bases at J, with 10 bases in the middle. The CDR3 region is CASSLRGDMNTEAFF. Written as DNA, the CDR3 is TGTGCCAGCAGTTTACGGGGAGACATGAACACTGAAGCTTTCTTT.